Listed below are T cell receptor beta chains from one sample, sequenced in a study of T-cell memory formation after mild COVID-19. TCRdb re-analysed the 5' RACE reads in MiXCR, keeping a single row per CDR3 protein. Of about 140,000 distinct CDR3 sequences listed, about 5.5% were seen once; the top ten hold approximately 2.2%. The sample comprised PBMCs or a T cell subset sorted from them (not recorded which). The receptors were sampled from an adult woman who had mild COVID-19 (a few samples of this study predate the infection). Cell type and time point are not known. The CDR3 runs from the conserved cysteine through the conserved F or W. Each record gives: D gene, clone size, V gene, J gene, CDR3 protein, CDR3 DNA. The D gene is left open where the match is weak. A clone size is listed for some rows: how often the clone was seen (once, few, many), or a class if it is expanded.

>TRBD2|.|TRBV29-1|TRBJ2-7
CSVDRGVGNEQYF
TGCAGCGTTGACCGGGGGGTGGGGAACGAGCAGTACTTC
>.|many|TRBV2|TRBJ2-7
CASRLAGGEQYF
TGTGCCAGCAGACTAGCCGGGGGAGAGCAGTACTTC
>.|many|TRBV6-5|TRBJ2-7
CASSYSMSSYEQYF
TGTGCCAGCAGTTACTCCATGAGCTCCTACGAGCAGTACTTC
>.|many|TRBV24-1|TRBJ2-1
CATSSGGRGVGEQFF
TGTGCCACCAGTTCAGGGGGGCGGGGAGTGGGTGAGCAGTTCTTC
>TRBD2|.|TRBV7-6|TRBJ2-1
CASSLTSGRTEQFF
TGTGCCAGCAGCTTAACTAGCGGGAGAACGGAGCAGTTCTTC
>.|many|TRBV6-5|TRBJ1-2
CASSYSGEAYGYTF
TGTGCCAGCAGTTACTCAGGGGAGGCGTATGGCTACACCTTC
>.|few|TRBV12-3/TRBV12-4|TRBJ2-7
CASSKRDSGSHEQYF
TGTGCCAGCAGTAAGCGGGACAGTGGCTCCCACGAGCAGTACTTC
>.|.|TRBV28|TRBJ1-5
CASSPPGSSNQPQHF
TGTGCCAGCAGTCCCCCGGGTTCGAGCAATCAGCCCCAGCATTTT
>TRBD1|.|TRBV18|TRBJ1-5
CASSPYGTGGNQPQHF
TGTGCCAGCTCACCCTACGGGACAGGGGGTAATCAGCCCCAGCATTTT
>TRBD1|.|TRBV10-3|TRBJ1-2
CAISTGANYGYTF
TGTGCCATCAGCACAGGGGCGAACTATGGCTACACCTTC
>TRBD1|few|TRBV5-5|TRBJ2-2
CASSLSWDRVIAGELFF
TGTGCCAGCAGCTTGTCTTGGGACAGGGTGATTGCCGGGGAGCTGTTTTTT
>TRBD1|many|TRBV12-3/TRBV12-4|TRBJ1-2
CASRRQGNYGYTF
TGTGCCAGCAGACGACAGGGGAACTATGGCTACACCTTC
>.|.|TRBV24-1|TRBJ2-7
CATSDPTPTGDPYEQYF
TGTGCCACCAGTGACCCAACTCCGACAGGCGATCCCTACGAGCAGTACTTC
>.|few|TRBV2|TRBJ1-5
CASSVYGQNNQPQHF
TGTGCCAGCAGTGTGTACGGCCAGAACAATCAGCCCCAGCATTTT
>.|few|TRBV14|TRBJ2-2
CASSRGGVNTGELFF
TGTGCCAGCAGCAGGGGGGGCGTCAACACCGGGGAGCTGTTTTTT
>.|.|TRBV19|TRBJ1-1
CASPGYTEAFF
TGTGCCAGTCCCGGGTACACTGAAGCTTTCTTT
>TRBD1|few|TRBV7-9|TRBJ1-4
CASSRAGTAPNEKLFF
TGTGCCAGCAGCCGCGCCGGGACAGCACCTAATGAAAAACTGTTTTTT